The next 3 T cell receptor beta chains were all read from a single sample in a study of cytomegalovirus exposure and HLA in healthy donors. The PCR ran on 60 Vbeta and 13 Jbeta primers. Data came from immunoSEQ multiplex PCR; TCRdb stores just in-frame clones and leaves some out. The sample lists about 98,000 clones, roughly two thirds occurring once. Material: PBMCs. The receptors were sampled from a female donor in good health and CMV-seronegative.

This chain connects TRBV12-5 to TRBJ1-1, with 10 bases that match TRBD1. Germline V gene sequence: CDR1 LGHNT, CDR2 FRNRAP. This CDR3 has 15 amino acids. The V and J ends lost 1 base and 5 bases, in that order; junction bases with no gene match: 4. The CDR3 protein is CASGLGRTGGTEAFF. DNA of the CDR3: TGTGCTAGTGGTTTGGGGAGGACAGGGGGGACTGAAGCTTTCTTT.

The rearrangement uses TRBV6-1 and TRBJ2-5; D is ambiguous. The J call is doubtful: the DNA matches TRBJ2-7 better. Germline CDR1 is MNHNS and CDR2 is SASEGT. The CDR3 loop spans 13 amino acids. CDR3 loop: CASSEIYNYEQYF. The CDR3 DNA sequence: TGTGCCAGCAGTGAAATCTACAACTACGAGCAGTACTTC.

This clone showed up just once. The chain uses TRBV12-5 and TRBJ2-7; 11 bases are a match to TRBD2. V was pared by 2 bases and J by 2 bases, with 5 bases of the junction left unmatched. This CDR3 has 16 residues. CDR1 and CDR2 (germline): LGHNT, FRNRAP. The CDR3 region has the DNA TGTGCTAGTGGTTTGCCCCTAGCGGGGGGCACCTACGAGCAGTACTTC. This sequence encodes CASGLPLAGGTYEQYF.